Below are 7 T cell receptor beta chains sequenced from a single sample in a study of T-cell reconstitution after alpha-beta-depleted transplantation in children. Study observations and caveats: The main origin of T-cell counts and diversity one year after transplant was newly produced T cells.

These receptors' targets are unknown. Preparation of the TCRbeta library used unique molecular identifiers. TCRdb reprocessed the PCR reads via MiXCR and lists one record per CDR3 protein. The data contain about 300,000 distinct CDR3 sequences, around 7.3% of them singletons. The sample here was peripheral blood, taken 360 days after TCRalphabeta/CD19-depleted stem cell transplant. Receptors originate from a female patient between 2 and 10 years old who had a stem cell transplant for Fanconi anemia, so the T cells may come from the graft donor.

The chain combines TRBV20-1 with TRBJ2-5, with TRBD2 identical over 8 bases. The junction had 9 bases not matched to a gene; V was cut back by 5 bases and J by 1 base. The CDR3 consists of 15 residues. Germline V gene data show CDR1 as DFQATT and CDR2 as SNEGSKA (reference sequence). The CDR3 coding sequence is TGCAGTGCTCATGTGGCGGGAGGTGTCCAAGAGACCCAGTACTTC. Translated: CSAHVAGGVQETQYF.

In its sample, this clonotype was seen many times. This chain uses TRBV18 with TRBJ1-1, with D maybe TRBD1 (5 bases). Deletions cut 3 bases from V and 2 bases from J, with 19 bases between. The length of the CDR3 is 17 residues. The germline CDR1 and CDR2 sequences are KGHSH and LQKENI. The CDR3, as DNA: TGTGCCAGCTCACCTCATCCGGTAGGGGCGGGAAACACTGAAGCTTTCTTT. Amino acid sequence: CASSPHPVGAGNTEAFF.

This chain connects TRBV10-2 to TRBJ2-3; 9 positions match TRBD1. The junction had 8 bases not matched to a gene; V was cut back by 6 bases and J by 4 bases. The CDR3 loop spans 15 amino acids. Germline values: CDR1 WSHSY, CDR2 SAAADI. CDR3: CASRGTGLSPDTQYF. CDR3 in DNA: TGCGCCAGCAGGGGGACAGGGTTAAGTCCAGATACGCAGTATTTT.

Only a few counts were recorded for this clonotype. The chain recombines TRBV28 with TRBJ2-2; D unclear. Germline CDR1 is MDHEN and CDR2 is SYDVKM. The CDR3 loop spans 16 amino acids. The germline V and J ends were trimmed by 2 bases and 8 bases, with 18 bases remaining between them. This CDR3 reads CASSLIPQGQSGELFF. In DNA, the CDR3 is TGTGCCAGCAGTTTAATCCCTCAAGGGCAGTCAGGGGAGCTGTTTTTT.

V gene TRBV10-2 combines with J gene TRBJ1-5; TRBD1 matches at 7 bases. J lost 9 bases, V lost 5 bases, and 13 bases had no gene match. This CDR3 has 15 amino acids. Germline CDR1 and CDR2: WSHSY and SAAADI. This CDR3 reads CASSSSDRSRGPQHF. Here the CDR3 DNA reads TGCGCCAGCAGTTCCTCGGACAGGTCTCGGGGGCCCCAGCATTTT.

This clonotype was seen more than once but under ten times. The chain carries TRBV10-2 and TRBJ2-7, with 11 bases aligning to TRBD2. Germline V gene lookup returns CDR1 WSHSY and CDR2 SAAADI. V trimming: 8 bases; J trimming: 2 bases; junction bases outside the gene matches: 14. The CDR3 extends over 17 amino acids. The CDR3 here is CASSGLADTTIPYEQYF. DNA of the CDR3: TGCGCCAGCTCGGGACTAGCGGATACAACGATACCCTACGAGCAGTACTTC.

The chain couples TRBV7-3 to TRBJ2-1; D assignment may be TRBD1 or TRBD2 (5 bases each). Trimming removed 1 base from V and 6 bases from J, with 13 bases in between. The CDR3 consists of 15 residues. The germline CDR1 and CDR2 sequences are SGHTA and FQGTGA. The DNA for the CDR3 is TGTGCCAGCAGCTTAATCGACGAGGGGCCCAATGAGCAGTTCTTC. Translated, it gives CASSLIDEGPNEQFF.